This is a list of T cell receptor beta chains from one sample in a study of shared clonotypes between healthy human individuals. This table comes from immunoSEQ multiplex PCR, and its TCRdb copy is limited to in-frame clones, with some not included. The table shows about 2.1 million clones, with over 85% occurring only once. Sequencing was carried out using naive CD8+ T cells from PBMCs. The origin of the receptors is a young man in good health. Some clones in this sample may be carry-over from other donors' samples. CDR3s include the opening cysteine and the closing phenylalanine or tryptophan. The D gene is left open where the match is weak. The size of a clone is reported for some rows only, either as once, few or many, or as a class for expanded clones.

clone_size	d_call	j_call	v_call	cdr3_aa	cdr3_nt
NA	TRBD1	TRBJ2-7	TRBV7-3	CASSEQGAGGYEQYF	TGTGCCAGCAGCGAACAGGGGGCCGGGGGCTACGAGCAGTACTTC
NA	NA	TRBJ1-2	TRBV9	CASSDLRRGNYGYTF	TGTGCCAGCAGCGACCTTAGACGGGGAAACTATGGCTACACCTTC
NA	NA	TRBJ2-7	TRBV28	CASSSWAYEQYF	TGTGCCAGCAGCTCCTGGGCCTACGAGCAGTACTTC
NA	NA	TRBJ2-7	TRBV19	CASSIAGAYEQYF	TGTGCCAGTAGTATAGCGGGGGCCTACGAGCAGTACTTC
NA	NA	TRBJ2-2	TRBV7-9	CASSGRDREGVGELFF	TGTGCCAGCAGCGGCCGCGACAGGGAGGGAGTCGGGGAGCTGTTTTTT
NA	NA	TRBJ2-7	TRBV6-5	CASSYLGPSYEQYF	TGTGCCAGCAGTTACTTAGGGCCCTCCTACGAGCAGTACTTC
NA	NA	TRBJ2-3	TRBV7-6	CASSSLAPTDTQYF	TGTGCCAGCAGCTCCCTGGCCCCCACAGATACGCAGTATTTT
NA	NA	TRBJ1-1	TRBV6-1	CASRIYLRQNTEAFF	TGTGCCAGCAGAATTTATCTGAGACAGAACACTGAAGCTTTCTTT
NA	NA	TRBJ1-2	TRBV9	CASSHSDTHYGYTF	TGTGCCAGCAGCCACTCGGACACCCACTATGGCTACACCTTC
NA	TRBD1	TRBJ2-2	TRBV6-4	CANRGAGELFF	TGTGCCAACAGGGGCGCCGGGGAGCTGTTTTTT
NA	NA	TRBJ1-3	TRBV28	CASSSYEERERNTIYF	TGTGCCAGCAGCTCCTACGAGGAGAGGGAGAGAAACACCATATATTTT
NA	TRBD1	TRBJ2-1	TRBV6-6	CASSSWDSYNEQFF	TGTGCCAGCAGTTCATGGGACAGTTACAATGAGCAGTTCTTC
NA	NA	TRBJ1-2	TRBV4-3	CASSQVGPGYGYTF	TGCGCCAGCAGCCAAGTAGGGCCCGGCTATGGCTACACCTTC
NA	TRBD1	TRBJ2-3	TRBV19	CASSINRGFSTDTQYF	TGTGCCAGTAGTATTAACAGGGGATTTAGCACAGATACGCAGTATTTT
once	NA	TRBJ1-5	TRBV4-2	CASSQVGRPQHF	TGTGCCAGCAGCCAAGTTGGTCGGCCCCAGCATTTT
NA	TRBD2	TRBJ2-3	TRBV9	CASSPHLFAGGPTDTQYF	TGTGCCAGCAGCCCCCACCTGTTCGCGGGAGGGCCCACAGATACGCAGTATTTT
NA	TRBD1	TRBJ2-1	TRBV4-2	CASSQSRKDREPYNEQFF	TGTGCCAGCAGCCAATCACGAAAAGACAGGGAACCCTACAATGAGCAGTTCTTC
NA	NA	TRBJ2-7	TRBV7-9	CASSLDYSYEQYF	TGTGCCAGCAGCTTAGATTACTCCTACGAGCAGTACTTC
NA	NA	TRBJ2-1	TRBV27	CASNPTQGNSYNEQFF	TGTGCCAGCAACCCTACCCAGGGGAACTCCTACAATGAGCAGTTCTTC
NA	TRBD1	TRBJ1-1	TRBV13	CASSLRPGQPNTEAFF	TGTGCCAGCAGCTTAAGGCCGGGACAGCCGAACACTGAAGCTTTCTTT
NA	NA	TRBJ2-7	TRBV16	CASSQGELLYEQYF	TGTGCCAGCAGCCAAGGCGAACTACTCTACGAGCAGTACTTC
NA	NA	TRBJ2-7	TRBV28	CASSATAPSYEQYF	TGTGCCAGCAGTGCTACAGCCCCCTCCTACGAGCAGTACTTC
NA	NA	TRBJ2-5	TRBV5-1	CASSTAQGQGGETQYF	TGCGCCAGCAGCACTGCACAGGGGCAGGGGGGAGAGACCCAGTACTTC
NA	NA	TRBJ1-2	TRBV18	CASSPGRTGYDGYTF	TGTGCCAGCTCACCAGGACGAACAGGGTACGATGGCTACACCTTC
NA	NA	TRBJ1-4	TRBV6-5	CASSYSNPQEKLFF	TGTGCCAGCAGTTACTCGAACCCCCAAGAAAAACTGTTTTTT
NA	TRBD1	TRBJ2-3	TRBV7-9	CASSTDRGRDTQYF	TGTGCCAGCAGCACGGACAGGGGGCGAGATACGCAGTATTTT
NA	NA	TRBJ2-7	TRBV7-9	CASRIPNGDEQYF	TGTGCCAGCAGGATCCCCAACGGGGATGAGCAGTACTTC
NA	NA	TRBJ1-5	TRBV27	CASSLYGGGQPQHF	TGTGCCAGCAGTTTATATGGGGGCGGGCAGCCCCAGCATTTT
NA	TRBD2	TRBJ2-2	TRBV9	CASSVAVTSGNTGELFF	TGTGCCAGCAGCGTAGCAGTGACTAGCGGAAACACCGGGGAGCTGTTTTTT
NA	NA	TRBJ1-1	TRBV28	CASSLATPEAFF	TGTGCCAGCAGTTTAGCTACCCCTGAAGCTTTCTTT
NA	NA	TRBJ2-1	TRBV11-2	CASSLGPGVYNEQFF	TGTGCCAGCAGCTTAGGGCCGGGAGTCTACAATGAGCAGTTCTTC
once	NA	TRBJ2-1	TRBV10-3	CAIKVASPLSNEQFF	TGTGCCATCAAAGTTGCAAGCCCCCTCAGCAATGAGCAGTTCTTC
NA	TRBD2	TRBJ2-2	TRBV6-6	CASSYSRDYYTGELFF	TGTGCCAGCAGTTACTCGAGGGACTACTACACCGGGGAGCTGTTTTTT
NA	TRBD2	TRBJ2-1	TRBV27	CASSSRTSSPYNEQFF	TGTGCCAGCAGTTCCCGGACTAGCTCACCTTACAATGAGCAGTTCTTC
NA	TRBD1	TRBJ2-1	TRBV4-3	CASSQTGVDEQFF	TGCGCCAGCAGCCAAACAGGGGTGGATGAGCAGTTCTTC
NA	TRBD1	TRBJ1-1	TRBV29-1	CSVEGTGGHTEAFF	TGCAGCGTTGAGGGGACAGGGGGCCACACTGAAGCTTTCTTT
NA	NA	TRBJ2-4	TRBV28	CASQITGEGAKNIQYF	TGTGCCAGCCAAATAACAGGGGAGGGAGCCAAAAACATTCAGTACTTC
NA	TRBD2	TRBJ2-4	TRBV2	CASVDLPGLAENIQYF	TGTGCCAGTGTCGATCTTCCGGGACTAGCGGAAAACATTCAGTACTTC
NA	NA	TRBJ2-7	TRBV27	CASSLSVKRILYEQYF	TGTGCCAGCAGTTTATCGGTCAAGCGGATCCTCTACGAGCAGTACTTC
NA	NA	TRBJ2-1	TRBV29-1	CSARSGVDEQFF	TGCAGCGCCCGCTCGGGAGTAGATGAGCAGTTCTTC
NA	NA	TRBJ2-7	TRBV27	CASSLITPTASYEQYF	TGTGCCAGCAGTTTAATTACCCCGACAGCCTCCTACGAGCAGTACTTC
NA	NA	TRBJ1-1	TRBV7-9	CASSPIMVMNTEAFF	TGTGCCAGCAGCCCCATTATGGTCATGAACACTGAAGCTTTCTTT
NA	NA	TRBJ2-1	TRBV9	CASSSGSYNEQFF	TGTGCCAGCAGCAGTGGCTCCTACAATGAGCAGTTCTTC
NA	TRBD2	TRBJ2-3	TRBV7-8	CASSLGDLEAGDTQYF	TGTGCCAGCAGCTTAGGGGACCTAGAAGCGGGGGATACGCAGTATTTT
NA	NA	TRBJ2-3	TRBV5-1	CASGSTTTDTQYF	TGCGCCAGCGGATCGACAACAACAGATACGCAGTATTTT
NA	NA	TRBJ2-1	TRBV6-5	CASSYLAETHNEQFF	TGTGCCAGCAGTTACCTAGCTGAAACACACAATGAGCAGTTCTTC
NA	TRBD2	TRBJ2-4	TRBV2	CASSVSQREGLGYIQYF	TGTGCCAGCAGTGTTTCTCAGCGGGAGGGCCTGGGCTACATTCAGTACTTC
NA	NA	TRBJ2-7	TRBV15	CATSGPRGEQYF	TGTGCCACCAGTGGACCGAGGGGCGAGCAGTACTTC
NA	TRBD2	TRBJ2-1	TRBV19	CASSITAGISNEQFF	TGTGCCAGTAGTATAACAGCGGGAATCAGCAATGAGCAGTTCTTC
NA	NA	TRBJ2-5	TRBV23-1	CASSQSLKHRAETQYF	TGCGCCAGCAGTCAATCCCTGAAGCACAGGGCAGAGACCCAGTACTTC